A single sample is the source of the 14 T cell receptor beta chains below, sequenced in a study of cytotoxic CD8 clonotypes in ibrutinib-treated CLL. This table comes from immunoSEQ multiplex PCR, and its TCRdb copy is limited to in-frame clones, with some not included. The table includes around 310,000 clones, 80% detected once. The sequences come from PBMCs, collected before ibrutinib treatment. The receptors stem from a human donor with chronic lymphocytic leukemia.

The chain uses TRBV30 and TRBJ1-2, with D perhaps matching TRBD1 (5 bases). Germline lookup yields CDR1 GTSNPN and CDR2 SVGIG (reference sequence). V lost 0 bases, J lost 6 bases, and 14 bases lay in between. This CDR3 comprises 14 residues. The CDR3 DNA follows: TGTGCCTGGAGTGTACGCAGGGTATTGGATGGCTACACCTTC. As protein: CAWSVRRVLDGYTF.

The genes are TRBV5-1 and TRBJ2-3; 10 bases map to TRBD2. The CDR3 totals 14 residues. V lost 4 bases to trimming and J lost 5 bases; unmatched junction nucleotides: 4. Germline-derived CDR1 and CDR2 are SGHRS and YFSETQ. This CDR3 is CASSGLAGEDTQYF. In nucleotides, the CDR3 is TGCGCCAGCAGCGGGCTAGCGGGAGAAGATACGCAGTATTTT.

The CDR3 DNA reads as TGTGCCAGCAGTTACGCGGCAGGGGACGGCTACACCTTC. As protein: CASSYAAGDGYTF. The J gene is TRBJ1-2, the V gene TRBV6-5; D possibly corresponds to TRBD1 (6 bases). The CDR3 extends over 13 amino acids. Germline loops: CDR1 MNHEY, CDR2 SVGAGI. Trimming removed 2 bases at V and 8 bases at J, with 12 bases between.

The chain couples TRBV19 to TRBJ2-5; D is perhaps TRBD1 (6 bases). There are 14 residues in the CDR3. With 7 bases removed from V and 7 bases from J, the gap between germline ends came to 19 bases. The germline gives CDR1 LNHDA, CDR2 SQIVND (reference sequence). DNA of the CDR3: TGTGCCAGTACCAAGGGACCGACCAGGGGGACCCAGTACTTC. It codes for CASTKGPTRGTQYF.

The chain employs TRBV9 and TRBJ2-5; TRBD1 might be the D (5 bases). V was clipped by 3 bases and J by 4 bases, with 19 bases between them. Germline assignment: CDR1 SGDLS and CDR2 YYNGEE. The CDR3 length is 16 residues. The DNA of the CDR3 is TGTGCCAGCAGCGCCACTTTGGTCGGTAGGGGAGAGACCCAGTACTTC. Translated, it gives CASSATLVGRGETQYF.

This clone was found a few times. The V call is TRBV4-3, the J call TRBJ1-4, with TRBD1 as a possible D gene (5 bases). This CDR3 is built from 16 residues. The germline CDR1 and CDR2 sequences are LGHNA and YSLEER. The ends were cut back, 2 bases at V and 3 bases at J, with 13 bases in the middle. In nucleotides, the CDR3 is TGCGCCAGCAGCCAACCCCCAGGGACGGCTAATGAAAAACTGTTTTTT. Protein product: CASSQPPGTANEKLFF.

This clone was recorded only once. The J gene is TRBJ2-7, the V gene TRBV9; 13 bases match TRBD2. The length of the CDR3 is 16 residues. The germline gives CDR1 SGDLS, CDR2 YYNGEE. The V and J ends lost 3 bases and 4 bases, in that order; junction bases with no gene match: 7. The CDR3 sequence: CASSARLAGGVYEQYF. In nucleotides, the CDR3 is TGTGCCAGCAGCGCCAGACTAGCGGGAGGAGTATACGAGCAGTACTTC. Based on the CDR3 plus reference TRBV9 and TRBJ2-7, the full variable domain is DSGVTQTPKHLITATGQRVTLRCSPRSGDLSVYWYQQSLDQGLQFLIQYYNGEERAKGNILERFSAQQFPDLHSELNLSSLELGDSALYFCASSARLAGGVYEQYFGPGTRLTVT.

The chain uses TRBV9 and TRBJ2-7; a possible D gene is TRBD2 (5 bases). This CDR3 has 19 residues. The germline V gene has CDR1 SGDLS and CDR2 YYNGEE. The V end was cut by 0 bases, the J end by 5 bases, with 27 bases between. The CDR3 is CASSVAPGYREGIGHEQYF. The CDR3 DNA sequence: TGTGCCAGCAGCGTAGCCCCCGGGTATCGAGAGGGAATCGGCCACGAGCAGTACTTC.

The rearrangement uses TRBV18 and TRBJ2-1; maybe TRBD1 (6 bases). V lost 8 bases and J lost 4, with 12 bases in between. CDR3 length: 13 residues. Per germline, CDR1 KGHSH and CDR2 LQKENI. The DNA for the CDR3 is TGTGCCAGCACGCAGGGGTTTTACAATGAGCAGTTCTTC. This encodes CASTQGFYNEQFF.

This chain uses TRBV30 with TRBJ1-2, with 7 bases that match TRBD1. CDR3 length equals 17 residues. Per germline, CDR1 GTSNPN and CDR2 SVGIG (reference sequence). Unmatched junction bases numbered 17, after V lost 7 bases and J lost 0 bases. The CDR3 reads CASIGRDSAHPNYGYTF. DNA for the CDR3: TGTGCCTCCATAGGCCGGGACAGCGCACACCCTAACTATGGCTACACCTTC.

J is TRBJ2-1 and V is TRBV11-3, with 10 bases matching TRBD2. Losses at the gene ends were 0 bases for V and 0 bases for J; bases not matched to a gene: 5. CDR3 size: 18 residues. Per germline, CDR1 SGHNT and CDR2 YENEEA. CDR3 residues: CASSLDGSGRSSYNEQFF. The CDR3, as DNA: TGTGCCAGCAGCTTAGATGGTAGCGGGAGGAGCTCCTACAATGAGCAGTTCTTC.

The chain recombines TRBV5-1 with TRBJ2-7, with TRBD1 identical over 9 bases. J gave up 3 bases and V 5 bases, and 9 bases lay outside the gene matches. CDR1 is SGHRS and CDR2 is YFSETQ in the germline V gene. The length of the CDR3 is 15 residues. The DNA for the CDR3 is TGCGCCAGCAGATACACACAGGGGGCGAGCTACGAGCAGTACTTC. It yields the protein CASRYTQGASYEQYF.

This clone was picked up a small number of times. CDR3 sequence (DNA): TGTGCCAGCAGCGTAACCGGGAACTCCTACGAGCAGTACTTC. Translation: CASSVTGNSYEQYF. V gene TRBV9 combines with J gene TRBJ2-7; D possibly corresponds to TRBD2 (5 bases). Trimming stripped 1 base from V and 0 bases from J, with 8 bases between. The length of the CDR3 is 14 residues. Germline V CDR1 and CDR2: SGDLS, YYNGEE.

CDR3 residues: CASSYDPPRGGQETQYF. The CDR3 coding sequence is TGTGCCAGCAGCTACGATCCCCCCCGCGGGGGCCAAGAGACCCAGTACTTC. The chain combines TRBV11-1 with TRBJ2-5; 7 bases map to TRBD2. This CDR3 is built from 17 residues. V dropped 4 bases and J dropped 1; count of bases not matched to a gene: 12. Per the germline V gene, CDR1 is SGHAT and CDR2 is FQDESV (reference sequence).